The subject of this entry is one T cell receptor beta chain. Its antigen is unknown. The PCR made use of 60 Vbeta and 13 Jbeta primers. The repertoire was sequenced with immunoSEQ multiplex PCR; TCRdb's copy has only in-frame clones and lacks some. The sample records some 180,000 clones, roughly 80% being singletons. The data stem from a study of cytomegalovirus exposure and HLA in healthy donors. About the research overall: The study placed over 65% of its 350 to 450 genotyped donors in the Caucasian-associated ancestry cluster.

Study-wide results and limits: For most subjects, TCR beta sequences were reported to predict HLA-A and HLA-B alleles with accuracy. What was likely a sequencing artifact was a cluster of highly shared sequence variants. Later analysis showed TCR association rates varying by HLA locus, highest for DRB1 and lowest for HLA-C.

This TCR was recovered from a male donor in good health and CMV-seronegative. Sequenced sample: PBMCs.

The CDR3 DNA is TGTGCCATCACCATGAACGGACAGGGCGCAGATACGCAGTATTTT. Its protein is CAITMNGQGADTQYF. The genes are TRBV10-3 and TRBJ2-3; 8 nucleotides agree with TRBD1. Germline trimming cut 7 bases from V and 4 bases from J; bases unmatched to any gene: 10. Germline values: CDR1 ENHRY, CDR2 SYGVKD. The CDR3 has 15 amino acids.